The 4 T cell receptor beta chains reported below all come from one sample, sequenced in a study of blood T cell repertoires in COVID-19. Clones were sequenced by immunoSEQ multiplex PCR, and TCRdb holds only the in-frame ones, with some missing. The data hold hundreds of thousands of clones, with roughly 80% observed a single time. Source material: peripheral blood. These receptors all come from a woman of 80 years or more with active or convalescent COVID-19.

The rearrangement uses TRBV7-9 and TRBJ2-5; possible D gene TRBD2, 6 bases. The length of the CDR3 is 15 residues. CDR1 and CDR2 (germline): SEHNR, FQNEAQ (reference sequence). V lost 1 base and J 1 base, leaving 10 bases between the germline ends. CDR3 loop: CASSLVSTSQETQYF. The CDR3 region has the DNA TGTGCCAGCAGCTTAGTATCGACTAGCCAAGAGACCCAGTACTTC.

The chain is built from TRBV6-5 and TRBJ2-5; D possibly corresponds to TRBD1 (6 bases). The CDR3 is made up of 13 amino acids. CDR1 and CDR2 from the germline V gene are MNHEY and SVGAGI. V gave up 6 bases and J gave up 3 bases, with 11 bases separating them. CDR3 nucleotides: TGTGCCAGCAGCCTACAGGGTAAAGAGACCCAGTACTTC. This sequence encodes CASSLQGKETQYF.

The V gene is TRBV30, the J gene TRBJ2-7; 10 nucleotides align to TRBD1. The CDR3 is 15 amino acids. V lost 3 bases, J lost 3 bases, and 8 bases stayed unmatched. From germline, CDR1 is GTSNPN and CDR2 SVGIG (reference sequence). The CDR3 DNA reads TGTGCCTGGAGAAAAGGGACAGGGGTGATCTACGAGCAGTACTTC. Protein sequence: CAWRKGTGVIYEQYF.

Ten or more counts support this clone. The J gene is TRBJ1-1, the V gene TRBV7-9, with D hard to call. Trimming took off 2 bases at V and 1 base at J, with 17 bases between the two ends. There are 17 residues in the CDR3. Germline V gives CDR1 SEHNR, CDR2 FQNEAQ (reference sequence). In DNA, the CDR3 is TGTGCCAGCAGCTTACCGGACTCCCTCGGTCGGAACACTGAAGCTTTCTTT. Residues: CASSLPDSLGRNTEAFF.